These 28 T cell receptor beta chains originate from one sample sequenced in a study of shared T cell receptors in the human thymus. Data came from immunoSEQ multiplex PCR; TCRdb stores just in-frame clones and leaves some out. Of about 660,000 clones listed, 70% to 90% were seen once; the top ten hold roughly 0.0097%. This same sample was also part of a study on human thymus T cells.

The source material was thymocytes. The receptors derive from a boy under two years old with a congenital heart defect.

The chain combines TRBV6-5 with TRBJ1-2; unclear D gene. Trimming removed 6 bases at V and 3 bases at J, with 11 bases between. Germline V lookup: CDR1 MNHEY, CDR2 SVGAGI. The CDR3 is made up of 13 amino acids. The CDR3 protein is CASRLQVDYGYTF. The CDR3 DNA follows: TGTGCCAGCAGACTTCAGGTCGACTATGGCTACACCTTC.

V and J are TRBV7-8 and TRBJ2-1; possibly TRBD1 for D (6 bases). Between the trimmed V and J ends, which lost 1 base and 7 bases, there was a span of 17 bases. This CDR3 comprises 16 residues. From germline, CDR1 is SGHVS and CDR2 FQNEAQ. CDR3 protein: CASSLVGQGSYNEQFF. The DNA of the CDR3 is TGTGCCAGCAGCTTAGTGGGGCAGGGGAGTTATAATGAGCAGTTCTTC.

The V gene is TRBV5-6, the J gene TRBJ2-7; 7 nucleotides line up with TRBD2. J lost 2 bases, V lost 5 bases, and 1 base had no gene match. The CDR3 is 12 amino acids. The germline V gene encodes CDR1 SGHDT and CDR2 YYEEEE. The CDR3 coding sequence is TGTGCCAGCAGTGGGGGGGCCTACGAGCAGTACTTC. This translates into CASSGGAYEQYF. The complete variable domain, with remaining parts taken from reference TRBV5-6 and TRBJ2-7, reads DAGVTQSPTHLIKTRGQQVTLRCSPKSGHDTVSWYQQALGQGPQFIFQYYEEEERQRGNFPDRFSGHQFPNYSSELNVNALLLGDSALYLCASSGGAYEQYFGPGTRLTVT.

The CDR3 DNA reads TGTGCCAGCAGCCACGTGACTAGCGGGACCGGGGAGCTGTTTTTT. As protein: CASSHVTSGTGELFF. The rearrangement links TRBV6-1 to TRBJ2-2, with 10 bases fitting TRBD2. CDR1 and CDR2 (germline): MNHNS, SASEGT. The ends lost 6 bases at V and 5 bases at J; junction bases unmatched: 6. The CDR3 contains 15 residues.

The chain recombines TRBV5-1 with TRBJ2-3; TRBD1 is a possible D gene (6 bases). CDR1 is SGHRS and CDR2 is YFSETQ in the germline V gene. The CDR3 has 16 residues. With 4 bases removed from V and 4 bases from J, the gap between germline ends came to 19 bases. In nucleotides, the CDR3 is TGCGCCAGCAGCGCCCGAGGGCAGGGGAGCTCAGATACGCAGTATTTT. Translating it yields CASSARGQGSSDTQYF.

This clone has only one observation. Other nucleotide sequences in the sample specify the same CDR3. The chain couples TRBV29-1 to TRBJ2-1, with 13 bases lining up with TRBD2. Per germline, CDR1 SQVTM and CDR2 ANQGSEA. The CDR3 length is 13 residues. V lost 6 bases to trimming and J lost 5 bases; unmatched junction nucleotides: 1. The CDR3: CSVGLAGDNEQFF. CDR3 DNA sequence: TGCAGCGTAGGACTAGCGGGAGACAATGAGCAGTTCTTC.

This clone has only one observation. This chain links TRBV28 with TRBJ1-5, with 8 bases matching TRBD1. From germline, CDR1 is MDHEN and CDR2 SYDVKM. The CDR3 covers 15 residues. V trimming: 1 base; J trimming: 3 bases; junction bases outside the gene matches: 2. The DNA for the CDR3 is TGTGCCAGCAGTTTATCGGGACAGGCCAATCAGCCCCAGCATTTT. Encoded protein: CASSLSGQANQPQHF.

This clone was detected only a few times. This chain connects TRBV28 to TRBJ1-3; perhaps TRBD1 as D (6 bases). This CDR3 has 16 residues. The V gene lost 6 bases and the J gene lost 2 bases, with 17 bases spanning the gap. The V gene's germline CDR1 is MDHEN and CDR2 SYDVKM. The CDR3 sequence: CASRRKGGLAGNTIYF. The CDR3 nucleotides read TGTGCCAGCAGGCGAAAGGGGGGGCTGGCTGGAAACACCATATATTTT. Looking up the rest from reference TRBV28 and TRBJ1-3 gives the full variable domain: DVKVTQSSRYLVKRTGEKVFLECVQDMDHENMFWYRQDPGLGLRLIYFSYDVKMKEKGDIPEGYSVSREKKERFSLILESASTNQTSMYLCASRRKGGLAGNTIYFGEGSWLTVV.

The rearrangement links TRBV7-2 to TRBJ2-7; 14 bases match TRBD2. This CDR3 contains 15 residues. CDR1 SGHTA and CDR2 FQGNSA come from the germline V gene. J lost 4 bases, V lost 4 bases, and 3 bases had no gene match. Here the CDR3 DNA reads TGTGCCAGCAGCTCGACTAGCGGGAGGGGGTACGAGCAGTACTTC. Protein product: CASSSTSGRGYEQYF.

The rearrangement links TRBV2 to TRBJ1-1; 7 bases map to TRBD1. This CDR3 spans 12 amino acids. J was trimmed by 9 bases and V by 5 bases; bases with no gene match: 6. Germline CDR1 is SNHLY and CDR2 is FYNNEI. DNA for the CDR3: TGTGCCAGCAGTCAACGGACAGGAAAAGCTTTCTTT. Translation: CASSQRTGKAFF. Combining the CDR3 with reference TRBV2 and TRBJ1-1 gives the whole variable domain EPEVTQTPSHQVTQMGQEVILRCVPISNHLYFYWYRQILGQKVEFLVSFYNNEISEKSEIFDDQFSVERPDGSNFTLKIRSTKLEDSAMYFCASSQRTGKAFFGQGTRLTVV.

This chain links TRBV11-2 with TRBJ1-4; possible D gene TRBD1, 6 bases. Germline values: CDR1 SGHAT, CDR2 FQNNGV. There are 13 residues in the CDR3. V lost 5 bases to trimming and J lost 8 bases, with 12 bases between them. This CDR3 is CASSRQEAEKLFF. CDR3 bases: TGTGCCAGCAGCCGACAGGAGGCAGAAAAACTGTTTTTT.

This chain uses TRBV11-2 with TRBJ1-1; D unresolved. The CDR3 consists of 13 residues. Trimming left V 1 base short and J 5 bases short, with 8 bases between. CDR1 is SGHAT, CDR2 FQNNGV, per germline. This CDR3 is CASSLVPRTEAFF. In DNA, the CDR3 is TGTGCCAGCAGCTTAGTCCCCAGGACTGAAGCTTTCTTT.

This clone was recorded only once. CDR3 region: CASARRETSGKAYEQYF. In DNA form, the CDR3 reads TGTGCCAGTGCCCGGAGAGAAACTAGCGGTAAGGCCTACGAGCAGTACTTC. The V call is TRBV19, the J call TRBJ2-7; 8 nucleotides align to TRBD2. The germline gives CDR1 LNHDA, CDR2 SQIVND (reference sequence). V shed 8 bases, J shed 2 bases, and the junction held 17 bases outside the gene matches. This CDR3 is 17 amino acids long.

The V gene is TRBV9, the J gene TRBJ2-3, with 9 bases that match TRBD2. This CDR3 has 16 residues. V dropped 3 bases and J dropped 3; count of bases not matched to a gene: 8. In germline, CDR1 is SGDLS, CDR2 YYNGEE. Here the CDR3 reads CASSASGEPFTDTQYF. The CDR3 DNA is TGTGCCAGCAGCGCTAGCGGGGAACCTTTTACAGATACGCAGTATTTT.

V gene TRBV14 combines with J gene TRBJ2-1, with 14 positions matching TRBD2. With 3 bases clipped from V and 10 bases from J, the junction kept 23 bases outside the gene matches. The CDR3 contains 21 residues. Germline V lookup: CDR1 SGHDN, CDR2 FVKESK. This CDR3 reads CASSHRGGQAWGLAGVWEQFF. The CDR3 region has the DNA TGTGCCAGCAGCCACCGGGGAGGTCAGGCCTGGGGACTAGCGGGAGTGTGGGAGCAGTTCTTC.

This clone was recorded once. The chain combines TRBV12-5 with TRBJ1-3; D uncertain. This CDR3 comprises 14 residues. Germline assignment: CDR1 LGHNT and CDR2 FRNRAP. V shed 2 bases and J shed 2 bases, with 7 bases lying between them. This CDR3 reads CASGLTDAGNTIYF. DNA of the CDR3: TGTGCTAGTGGTTTGACAGATGCTGGAAACACCATATATTTT.

The J gene is TRBJ1-5, the V gene TRBV6-1; D perhaps matches TRBD1 (6 bases). CDR1 and CDR2 (germline): MNHNS, SASEGT. Trimming removed 7 bases from V and 11 bases from J, with 15 bases in between. The CDR3 loop spans 12 amino acids. The CDR3 bases are TGTGCCAGCACCGATTCCAGGGGCGCCCAGCATTTT. It encodes CASTDSRGAQHF.

The rearrangement joins TRBV4-2 to TRBJ2-2; D is undetermined. The V and J ends lost 0 bases and 1 base respectively, with 9 bases between them. The CDR3 length is 16 residues. CDR1 and CDR2 (germline): LGHNA, YNFKEQ. The CDR3 is CASSQDYPGNTGELFF. The CDR3 DNA sequence: TGTGCCAGCAGCCAAGATTATCCGGGGAACACCGGGGAGCTGTTTTTT.

The J gene is TRBJ2-1, the V gene TRBV4-3; 13 bases match TRBD2. The CDR3 runs 16 residues. The trim removed 4 bases at V and 7 bases at J, leaving 7 bases unmatched. Germline V lookup: CDR1 LGHNA, CDR2 YSLEER. The CDR3 DNA follows: TGCGCCAGCAGCCCTCGGACTAGCGGGAGAACGAATGAGCAGTTCTTC. It yields the protein CASSPRTSGRTNEQFF.

V gene TRBV7-9 combines with J gene TRBJ2-1; 7 bases align to TRBD2. This CDR3 contains 18 residues. Germline CDR1 SEHNR, CDR2 FQNEAQ (reference sequence). Trimming at V came to 0 bases and at J to 3 bases, leaving 11 bases not matched to a gene. The CDR3 loop is CASSLASYQRGIYNEQFF. CDR3 DNA: TGTGCCAGCAGCTTAGCGTCCTACCAGCGGGGTATCTACAATGAGCAGTTCTTC. Complete variable domain (other parts from reference TRBV7-9 and TRBJ2-1): DTGVSQNPRHKITKRGQNVTFRCDPISEHNRLYWYRQTLGQGPEFLTYFQNEAQLEKSRLLSDRFSAERPKGSFSTLEIQRTEQGDSAMYLCASSLASYQRGIYNEQFFGPGTRLTVL.

The chain uses TRBV5-4 and TRBJ2-3; 9 nucleotides agree with TRBD2. Germline assignment: CDR1 SGHNT and CDR2 YYREEE (reference sequence). Trimming took 0 bases from V and 5 from J; bases not matched to a gene: 10. CDR3 size: 17 residues. The CDR3 DNA is TGTGCCAGCAGCTTGGGACGGGGGGGTAGCGGGAGAGATACGCAGTATTTT. Residues: CASSLGRGGSGRDTQYF.

Comments on this clone: The same CDR3 can be traced to other DNA sequences in this sample. The chain links TRBV27 to TRBJ2-7; 8 nucleotides match TRBD1. Germline V gives CDR1 MNHEY, CDR2 SMNVEV (reference sequence). After removal of 6 bases from V and 0 bases from J, the junction contained 7 bases not matched to a gene. This CDR3 spans 15 amino acids. This CDR3 reads CASSLTGGSSYEQYF. CDR3 coding DNA: TGTGCCAGCAGCCTAACAGGGGGAAGCTCCTACGAGCAGTACTTC.

This clone has only one observation. V usage is TRBV7-6 and J usage is TRBJ2-1; TRBD2 matches at 10 bases. The CDR3 has 15 amino acids. Trimming took 5 bases from V and 8 from J; bases not matched to a gene: 9. Per germline, CDR1 SGHVS and CDR2 FNYEAQ. The CDR3 DNA follows: TGTGCCAGCAGCCCCAAGCGGGAGGGCCGGGATGAGCAGTTCTTC. Translated, it gives CASSPKREGRDEQFF.

In this sample, this clone turned up a few times. This sequence joins TRBV6-1 and TRBJ1-5, with 9 bases identical to TRBD1. This CDR3 is built from 15 residues. Germline trimming cut 1 base from V and 2 bases from J; bases unmatched to any gene: 0. In germline, CDR1 is MNHNS, CDR2 SASEGT. The DNA for the CDR3 is TGTGCCAGCAGTGAAGGGACAGGGGGCAATCAGCCCCAGCATTTT. This gives the protein CASSEGTGGNQPQHF.

The V call is TRBV5-1, the J call TRBJ2-1; 7 nucleotides match TRBD2. The CDR3 loop spans 15 amino acids. Trimming cost V 0 bases and J 10 bases; bases outside gene matches: 10. Germline-derived CDR1 and CDR2 are SGHRS and YFSETQ. The DNA for the CDR3 is TGCGCCAGCAGCTTGGCCGTGGCAGGGAGGGGAGAGCAGTTCTTC. Protein: CASSLAVAGRGEQFF.

The chain has TRBV19 and TRBJ2-1; D is ambiguous. Trimming left V 6 bases short and J 1 base short, with 13 bases between. The CDR3 is 15 residues long. CDR1 is LNHDA and CDR2 is SQIVND in the germline V gene (reference sequence). This CDR3 reads CASSPVQRSYNEQFF. Written as DNA, the CDR3 is TGTGCCAGTAGCCCCGTTCAGCGATCCTACAATGAGCAGTTCTTC.

V and J are TRBV5-6 and TRBJ2-2, with 9 nucleotides matching TRBD2. V shed 4 bases, J shed 0 bases, and the junction held 7 bases outside the gene matches. Germline CDR1 reads SGHDT; CDR2 reads YYEEEE. This CDR3 has 17 amino acids. Written as DNA, the CDR3 is TGTGCCAGCAGCGGCGGGACTAGCTGTCCGAACACCGGGGAGCTGTTTTTT. It translates to CASSGGTSCPNTGELFF.

The chain couples TRBV7-8 to TRBJ1-5, with TRBD1 matching 9 bases. CDR3 length equals 17 residues. In germline, CDR1 is SGHVS, CDR2 FQNEAQ. V lost 2 bases and J lost 1; bases outside the gene matches: 6. The CDR3 protein is CASSLSGDRESNQPQHF. CDR3 DNA: TGTGCCAGCAGCTTAAGCGGGGACAGGGAAAGCAATCAGCCCCAGCATTTT.